What follows is one T cell receptor beta chain and its context. The CDR3 totals 16 residues. Germline V lookup: CDR1 SGHTA, CDR2 FQGTGA. The ends lost 1 base at V and 4 bases at J; junction bases unmatched: 4. Generated by immunoSEQ multiplex PCR, the TCRdb table keeps only in-frame clones and is missing some. This sample has 210,000 or so clones, with approximately 85% found just once. This specimen belongs to a study of blood T cell repertoires in COVID-19. The overall study: Sites across the United States, Italy and Spain contributed samples from acute and convalescent COVID-19. The analysed material was cDNA or gDNA that came from T cells, B-cell-depleted T cells, or PBMCs.

This clonotype was obtained from a woman aged 45-59 years with active or convalescent COVID-19. Sequencing input: peripheral blood. The chain has TRBV7-3 and TRBJ2-3, with TRBD2 matching 11 bases. CDR3 amino acids: CASSLRLAGGADTQYF. The CDR3 nucleotides are TGTGCCAGCAGCTTAAGGCTAGCGGGAGGTGCAGATACGCAGTATTTT.